This paragraph covers one TCR beta chain sequence. Per individual sample, eight separate reactions were used to make cDNA. TCRdb re-called the 5' RACE reads, yielding one record per CDR3 amino acid sequence without DNA. Its table lists hundreds of thousands of distinct CDR3 sequences. Germline V lookup: CDR1 DFQATT, CDR2 SNEGSKA (reference sequence). CDR3 length equals 17 residues. These data come from a study of monozygotic twins with inflammatory bowel disease. The sample taken for sequencing was blood. The TCR was taken from a human donor with ulcerative colitis or Crohn's disease, or a healthy co-twin of an affected twin (not recorded which). J is TRBJ2-2 and V is TRBV20-1. This CDR3 reads CSARTYWSYSNTGELFF.